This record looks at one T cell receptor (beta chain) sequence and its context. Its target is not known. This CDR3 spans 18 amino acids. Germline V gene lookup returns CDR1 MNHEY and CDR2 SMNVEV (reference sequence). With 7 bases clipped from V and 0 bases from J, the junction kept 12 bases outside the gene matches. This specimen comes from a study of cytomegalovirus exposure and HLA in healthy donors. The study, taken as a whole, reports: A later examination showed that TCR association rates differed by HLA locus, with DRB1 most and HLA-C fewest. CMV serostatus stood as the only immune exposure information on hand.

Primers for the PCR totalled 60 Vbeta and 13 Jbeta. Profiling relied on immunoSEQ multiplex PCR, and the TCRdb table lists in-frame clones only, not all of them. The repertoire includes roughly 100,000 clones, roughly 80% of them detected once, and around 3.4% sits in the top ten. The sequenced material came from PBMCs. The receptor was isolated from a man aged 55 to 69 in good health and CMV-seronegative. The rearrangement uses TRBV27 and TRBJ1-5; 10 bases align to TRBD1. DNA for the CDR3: TGTGCCAGCATAATTCCCGACAGGGGGCCTTATAGCAATCAGCCCCAGCATTTT. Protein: CASIIPDRGPYSNQPQHF.